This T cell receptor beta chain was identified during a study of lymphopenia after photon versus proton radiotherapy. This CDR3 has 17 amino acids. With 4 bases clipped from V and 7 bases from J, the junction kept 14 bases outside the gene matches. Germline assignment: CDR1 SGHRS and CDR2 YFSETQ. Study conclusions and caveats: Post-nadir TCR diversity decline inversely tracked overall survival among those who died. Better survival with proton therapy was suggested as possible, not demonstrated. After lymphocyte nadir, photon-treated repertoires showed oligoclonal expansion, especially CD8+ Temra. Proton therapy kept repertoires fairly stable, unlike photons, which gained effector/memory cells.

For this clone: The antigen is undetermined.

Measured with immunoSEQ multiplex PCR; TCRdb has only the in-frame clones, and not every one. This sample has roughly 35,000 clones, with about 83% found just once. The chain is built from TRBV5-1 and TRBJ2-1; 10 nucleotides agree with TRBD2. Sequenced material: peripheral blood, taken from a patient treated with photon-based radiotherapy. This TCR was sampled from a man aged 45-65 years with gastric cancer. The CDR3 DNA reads TGCGCCAGCAGCCCCCGGTGGAGCGGGAGGGCCCGGAATGAGCAGTTCTTC. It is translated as CASSPRWSGRARNEQFF.